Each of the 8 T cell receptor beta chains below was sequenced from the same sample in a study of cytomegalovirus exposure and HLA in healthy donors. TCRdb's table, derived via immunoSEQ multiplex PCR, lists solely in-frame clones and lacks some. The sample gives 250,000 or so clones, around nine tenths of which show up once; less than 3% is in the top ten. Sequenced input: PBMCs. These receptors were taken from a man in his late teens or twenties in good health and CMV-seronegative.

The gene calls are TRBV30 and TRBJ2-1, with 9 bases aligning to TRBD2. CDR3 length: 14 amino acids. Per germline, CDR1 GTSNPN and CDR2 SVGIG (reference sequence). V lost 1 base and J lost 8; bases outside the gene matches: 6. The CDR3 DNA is TGTGCCTGGAGTGCCATAGCGGGAGAAGATGAGCAGTTCTTC. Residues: CAWSAIAGEDEQFF. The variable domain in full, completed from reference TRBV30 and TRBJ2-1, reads SQTIHQWPATLVQPVGSPLSLECTVEGTSNPNLYWYRQAAGRGLQLLFYSVGIGQISSEVPQNLSASRPQDRQFILSSKKLLLSDSGFYLCAWSAIAGEDEQFFGPGTRLTVL.

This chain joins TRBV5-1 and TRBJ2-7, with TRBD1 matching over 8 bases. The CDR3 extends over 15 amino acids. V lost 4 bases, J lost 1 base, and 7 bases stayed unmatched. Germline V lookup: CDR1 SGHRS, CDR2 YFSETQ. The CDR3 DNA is TGCGCCAGCAGCCCGACAGGGGTTGGGTCCTACGAGCAGTACTTC. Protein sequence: CASSPTGVGSYEQYF.

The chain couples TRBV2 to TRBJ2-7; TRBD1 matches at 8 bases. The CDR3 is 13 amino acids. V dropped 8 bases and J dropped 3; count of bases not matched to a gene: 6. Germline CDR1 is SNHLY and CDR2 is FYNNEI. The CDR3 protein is CASGGTGIYEQYF. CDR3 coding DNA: TGTGCCAGCGGCGGGACAGGTATCTACGAGCAGTACTTC.

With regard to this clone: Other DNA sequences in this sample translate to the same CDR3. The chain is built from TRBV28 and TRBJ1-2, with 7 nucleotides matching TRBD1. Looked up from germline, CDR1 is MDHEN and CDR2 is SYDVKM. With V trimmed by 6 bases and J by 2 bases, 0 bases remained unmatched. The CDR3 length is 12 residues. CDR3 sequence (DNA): TGTGCCAGCAGGGACAGGAACTATGGCTACACCTTC. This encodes CASRDRNYGYTF.

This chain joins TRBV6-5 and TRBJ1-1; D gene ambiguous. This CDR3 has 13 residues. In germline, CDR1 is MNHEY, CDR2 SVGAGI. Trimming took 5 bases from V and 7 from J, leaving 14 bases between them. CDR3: CASSQTRGVEAFF. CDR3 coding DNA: TGTGCCAGCAGTCAAACCCGGGGAGTTGAAGCTTTCTTT.

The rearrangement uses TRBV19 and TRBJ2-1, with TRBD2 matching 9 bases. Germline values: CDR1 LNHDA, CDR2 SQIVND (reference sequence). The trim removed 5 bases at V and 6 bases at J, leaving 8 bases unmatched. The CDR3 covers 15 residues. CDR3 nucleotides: TGTGCCAGTAGTCCAGCGGGAGGAGGGTCCAATGAGCAGTTCTTC. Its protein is CASSPAGGGSNEQFF.

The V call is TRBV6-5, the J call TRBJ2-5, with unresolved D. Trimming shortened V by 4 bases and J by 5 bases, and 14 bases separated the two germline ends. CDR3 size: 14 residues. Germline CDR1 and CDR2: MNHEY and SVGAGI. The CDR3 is CASSSASLWETQYF. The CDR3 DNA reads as TGTGCCAGCAGTTCCGCGAGCCTTTGGGAGACCCAGTACTTC.

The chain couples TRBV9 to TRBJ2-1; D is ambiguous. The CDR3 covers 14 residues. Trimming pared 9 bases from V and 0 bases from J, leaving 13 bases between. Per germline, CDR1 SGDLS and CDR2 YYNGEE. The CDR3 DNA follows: TGTGCCACCCAACCGCTGAGCTCCTACAATGAGCAGTTCTTC. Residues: CATQPLSSYNEQFF.